The T cell receptor beta chain described here comes from a study of PD-L1 blockade in urothelial cancer. Study overall: Researchers found blood samples held a median of roughly 140,000 T cells.

Enrolled patients showed locally advanced or metastatic urothelial carcinoma. This CDR3 spans 12 amino acids. After removal of 5 bases from V and 10 bases from J, the junction contained 5 bases not matched to a gene. Germline V gene data show CDR1 as SGHAT and CDR2 as FQNNGV. Only a few counts were recorded for this clone. Every PCR got spiked synthetic TCR analog templates. The method was immunoSEQ multiplex PCR; TCRdb's version includes in-frame clones alone and lacks a portion of them. The table records roughly 41,000 clones, 65% to 85% of them present only once. The source material was PBMCs, sampled around atezolizumab (anti-PD-L1) treatment. The receptor comes from a man in his 60s with urothelial cancer. The rearrangement links TRBV11-2 to TRBJ2-3; the match to TRBD2 covers 8 bases. The CDR3 DNA is TGTGCCAGCAGCCCGGGACTAGACTCGCAGTATTTT. It specifies CASSPGLDSQYF. Drawing the rest from reference TRBV11-2 and TRBJ2-3, the complete variable domain is EAGVAQSPRYKIIEKRQSVAFWCNPISGHATLYWYQQILGQGPKLLIQFQNNGVVDDSQLPKDRFSAERLKGVDSTLKIQPAKLEDSAVYLCASSPGLDSQYFGPGTRLTVL.